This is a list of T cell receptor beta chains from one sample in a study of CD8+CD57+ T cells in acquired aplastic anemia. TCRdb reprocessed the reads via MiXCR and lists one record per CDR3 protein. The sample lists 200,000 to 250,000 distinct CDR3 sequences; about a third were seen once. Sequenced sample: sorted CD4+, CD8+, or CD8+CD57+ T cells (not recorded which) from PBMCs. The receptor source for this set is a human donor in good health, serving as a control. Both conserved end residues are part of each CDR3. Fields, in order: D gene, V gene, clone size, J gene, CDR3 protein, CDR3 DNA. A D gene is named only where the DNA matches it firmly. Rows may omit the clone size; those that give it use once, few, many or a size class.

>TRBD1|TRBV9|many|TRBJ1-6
CASSVSGGDSPLHF
TGTGCCAGCAGCGTATCAGGGGGGGATTCACCCCTCCACTTT
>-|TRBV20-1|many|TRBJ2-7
CSARLATHEQYF
TGCAGTGCTAGACTCGCAACCCACGAGCAGTACTTC
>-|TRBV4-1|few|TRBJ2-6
CASSQGIGANVLTF
TGCGCCAGCAGCCAAGGGATCGGGGCCAACGTCCTGACTTTC
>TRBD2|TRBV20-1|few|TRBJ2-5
CSARQRYKGLAGVQETQYF
TGCAGTGCTAGACAACGATACAAGGGACTAGCGGGCGTCCAAGAGACCCAGTACTTC
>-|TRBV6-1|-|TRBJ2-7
CASSGGLVYEQYF
TGTGCCAGCAGTGGAGGGCTAGTCTATGAGCAGTACTTC
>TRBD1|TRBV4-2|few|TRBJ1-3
CASGPTGTDSGNTIYF
TGTGCCAGCGGGCCGACCGGGACAGACTCTGGAAACACCATATATTTT
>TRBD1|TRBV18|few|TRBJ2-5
CASSPSGTGGWETQYF
TGTGCCAGCTCACCTTCCGGGACAGGGGGCTGGGAGACCCAGTACTTC
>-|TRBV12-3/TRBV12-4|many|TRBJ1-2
CASSFWGVAGYGYTF
TGTGCCAGCAGTTTTTGGGGAGTAGCGGGCTATGGCTACACCTTC
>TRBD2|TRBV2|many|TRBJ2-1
CASSELAGVVVEQFF
TGTGCCAGCAGTGAGCTAGCGGGAGTAGTTGTAGAGCAGTTCTTC
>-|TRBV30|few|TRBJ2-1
CAWRSYREQFF
TGTGCCTGGAGAAGTTACCGCGAGCAGTTCTTC
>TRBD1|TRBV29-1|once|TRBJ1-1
CSVKLPGQGALEAFF
TGCAGCGTGAAGCTCCCGGGACAGGGGGCACTTGAAGCCTTCTTT
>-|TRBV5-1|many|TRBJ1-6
CASSLAAVSSYNSPLHF
TGCGCCAGCAGCTTGGCGGCAGTCAGCTCCTATAATTCACCCCTCCACTTT
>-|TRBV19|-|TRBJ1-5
CASKGNWDQPQHF
TGTGCCAGTAAGGGGAACTGGGATCAGCCCCAGCATTTT
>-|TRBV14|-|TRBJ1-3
CASSQEWVWEDGGSGNTIYF
TGTGCCAGCAGCCAAGAGTGGGTCTGGGAGGATGGCGGCTCTGGAAACACCATATATTTT
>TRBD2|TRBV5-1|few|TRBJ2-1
CASSLAPGGNNEQFF
TGCGCCAGCAGCTTGGCACCGGGGGGGAACAATGAGCAGTTCTTC
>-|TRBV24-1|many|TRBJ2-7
CATGRDGLGRQYF
TGTGCCACCGGGCGAGACGGGTTAGGTCGTCAGTACTTC
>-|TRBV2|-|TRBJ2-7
CASGTAGEQYF
TGTGCCAGTGGGACTGCCGGCGAGCAGTACTTC
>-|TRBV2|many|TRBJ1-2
CASSEITYGYTF
TGTGCCAGCAGTGAAATTACCTATGGCTACACCTTC
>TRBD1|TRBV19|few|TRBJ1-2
CASLDRQGAGGYTF
TGTGCCAGCCTCGACAGACAGGGGGCTGGTGGCTACACCTTC
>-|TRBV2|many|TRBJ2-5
CASSPDIQETQYF
TGTGCCAGCAGTCCGGACATACAAGAGACCCAGTACTTC
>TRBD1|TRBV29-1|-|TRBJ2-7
CSVRTGLTYEQYF
TGCAGCGTTAGGACAGGCCTCACCTACGAGCAGTACTTC
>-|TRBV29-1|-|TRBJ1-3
CSARLDPYSGNTIYF
TGCAGCGCCCGACTCGACCCGTACTCTGGAAACACCATATATTTT
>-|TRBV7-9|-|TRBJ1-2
CASSLEVPYGYTF
TGTGCCAGCAGCTTAGAGGTGCCCTATGGCTACACCTTC
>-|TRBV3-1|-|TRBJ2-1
CASSQDPHRTYNEQFF
TGTGCCAGCAGCCAAGACCCCCATCGCACCTACAATGAGCAGTTCTTC